The 13 T cell receptor beta chains below come from one sample, sequenced in a study of T cells in Graves' hyperthyroidism and ophthalmopathy. TCR beta CDR3 regions were amplified from RNA. The TCR CDR3 was amplified in a first-round RT-PCR using the HTBI primer set. TCRdb re-called the multiplex PCR reads with MiXCR, one entry per CDR3 protein. Of about 640,000 distinct CDR3 sequences listed, less than 25% are singletons. The sequenced sample was blood. The receptors derive from a man in his thirties or forties with Graves' ophthalmopathy.

This clonotype was picked up many times. This chain's CDR3 is CASSEGYNPEAFF. CDR3 bases: TGTGCCAGCAGTGAGGGGTACAACCCTGAAGCTTTCTTT. J is TRBJ1-1 and V is TRBV2; D remains unclear. Deletions cut 3 bases from V and 6 bases from J, with 11 bases between. The CDR3 covers 13 residues. CDR1 and CDR2 (germline): SNHLY, FYNNEI.

The rearrangement uses TRBV15 and TRBJ2-2, with D possibly being TRBD1 (5 bases). This CDR3 spans 16 amino acids. In germline, CDR1 is LNHNV, CDR2 YYDKDF (reference sequence). The germline V and J ends were trimmed by 2 bases and 3 bases, with 13 bases remaining between them. The CDR3 DNA reads as TGTGCCACCAGCAGACCTCAGGGAAGGGACACCGGGGAGCTGTTTTTT. It translates to CATSRPQGRDTGELFF. Full variable domain (remainder filled in from reference TRBV15 and TRBJ2-2): DAMVIQNPRYQVTQFGKPVTLSCSQTLNHNVMYWYQQKSSQAPKLLFHYYDKDFNNEADTPDNFQSRRPNTSFCFLDIRSPGLGDTAMYLCATSRPQGRDTGELFFGEGSRLTVL.

V gene TRBV28 combines with J gene TRBJ2-3, with 9 nucleotides matching TRBD1. The J segment lost 0 bases and the V segment lost 0 bases, leaving 4 bases of the junction unmatched. This CDR3 has 17 residues. Germline V gives CDR1 MDHEN, CDR2 SYDVKM. This CDR3 is CASSLWKGTGSTDTQYF. The CDR3 region has the DNA TGTGCCAGCAGTTTATGGAAAGGGACAGGGAGCACAGATACGCAGTATTTT.

This clonotype was picked up a small number of times. The rearrangement uses TRBV30 and TRBJ2-3; a possible D gene is TRBD1 (6 bases). V lost 0 bases and J lost 4, with 14 bases in between. The germline gives CDR1 GTSNPN, CDR2 SVGIG (reference sequence). This CDR3 spans 15 amino acids. The CDR3 reads CAWSVPDRLPDTQYF. Here the CDR3 DNA reads TGTGCCTGGAGTGTACCCGACAGGCTCCCAGATACGCAGTATTTT.

This clonotype was detected many times. This chain links TRBV15 with TRBJ2-2; 8 nucleotides match TRBD1. Trimming took 0 bases from V and 6 from J; bases not matched to a gene: 3. CDR3 length equals 15 residues. Germline values: CDR1 LNHNV, CDR2 YYDKDF (reference sequence). CDR3: CATSRDQGAPGELFF. The CDR3 nucleotides read TGTGCCACCAGCAGAGATCAGGGGGCGCCCGGGGAGCTGTTTTTT.

This clonotype was seen only a few times. The genes are TRBV15 and TRBJ2-7; no firm D call. Trimming removed 1 base at V and 6 bases at J, with 10 bases between. Germline CDR1 is LNHNV and CDR2 is YYDKDF (reference sequence). The CDR3 extends over 13 amino acids. The CDR3 spells CATSRGPQAEQYF. For the CDR3, the DNA is TGTGCCACCAGCAGAGGTCCTCAGGCCGAGCAGTACTTC.

This clonotype occurred once. The chain has TRBV5-1 and TRBJ2-7, with 7 positions matching TRBD1. Looked up from germline, CDR1 is SGHRS and CDR2 is YFSETQ. The CDR3 is made up of 15 amino acids. With V trimmed by 6 bases and J by 0 bases, 9 bases remained unmatched. CDR3 region: CASTTGMESSYEQYF. The DNA for the CDR3 is TGCGCCAGCACGACAGGGATGGAAAGCTCCTACGAGCAGTACTTC.

This chain links TRBV28 with TRBJ2-2; 9 bases are shared with TRBD2. Losses at the gene ends were 7 bases for V and 4 bases for J; bases not matched to a gene: 7. CDR3 length: 15 amino acids. Per the germline V gene, CDR1 is MDHEN and CDR2 is SYDVKM. DNA for the CDR3: TGTGCCAGCAAACGGCGGGGGGGGGGCACCGGGGAGCTGTTTTTT. Translated, it gives CASKRRGGGTGELFF.

This rearrangement joins TRBV5-1 to TRBJ2-7; 9 nucleotides line up with TRBD1. Germline V gives CDR1 SGHRS, CDR2 YFSETQ. Trimming took 0 bases from V and 5 from J; bases not matched to a gene: 6. The CDR3 has 15 residues. CDR3 in DNA: TGCGCCAGCAGCTTGGCTCCGGGACAGGGTGACGAGCAGTACTTC. Its translation is CASSLAPGQGDEQYF.

This clonotype was seen ten or more times. The chain uses TRBV2 and TRBJ2-5; 7 bases fit TRBD1. Germline V gives CDR1 SNHLY, CDR2 FYNNEI. This CDR3 comprises 13 residues. The junction had 10 bases not matched to a gene; V was cut back by 10 bases and J by 5 bases. The CDR3 region is CAISGQPGETQYF. Written as DNA, the CDR3 is TGTGCCATCTCGGGACAGCCGGGGGAGACCCAGTACTTC. Supplemented by reference TRBV2 and TRBJ2-5, the full variable domain reads EPEVTQTPSHQVTQMGQEVILRCVPISNHLYFYWYRQILGQKVEFLVSFYNNEISEKSEIFDDQFSVERPDGSNFTLKIRSTKLEDSAMYFCAISGQPGETQYFGPGTRLLVL.

This clonotype was counted ten times or more. V usage is TRBV7-2 and J usage is TRBJ2-7; 9 bases fit TRBD1. CDR3 length: 15 amino acids. V was pared by 4 bases and J by 5 bases, with 9 bases of the junction left unmatched. The germline CDR1 and CDR2 sequences are SGHTA and FQGNSA. CDR3 nucleotide sequence: TGTGCCAGCAGCTCACGGGGACAGGGTTGGAACGAGCAGTACTTC. Residues: CASSSRGQGWNEQYF. The whole variable domain, filled in from reference TRBV7-2 and TRBJ2-7, reads GAGVSQSPSNKVTEKGKDVELRCDPISGHTALYWYRQSLGQGLEFLIYFQGNSAPDKSGLPSDRFSAERTGGSVSTLTIQRTQQEDSAVYLCASSSRGQGWNEQYFGPGTRLTVT.

This clonotype was found a few times. The chain links TRBV19 to TRBJ2-5; D gene ambiguous. CDR1 is LNHDA, CDR2 SQIVND, per germline (reference sequence). V lost 5 bases, J lost 2 bases, and 15 bases lay in between. The length of the CDR3 is 15 residues. The CDR3 region has the DNA TGTGCCAGTAGTTCCGGACGGAGAATACAAGAGACCCAGTACTTC. It is translated as CASSSGRRIQETQYF.

A few counts support this clonotype. The V call is TRBV5-6, the J call TRBJ2-3; 7 bases are shared with TRBD1. Germline assignment: CDR1 SGHDT and CDR2 YYEEEE. CDR3 length: 15 amino acids. The V and J ends lost 3 bases and 7 bases, in that order; junction bases with no gene match: 11. The CDR3 nucleotides read TGTGCCAGCAGCTATACGACAGGGATGGAGAATACGCAGTATTTT. This codes for CASSYTTGMENTQYF.